The 25 T cell receptor beta chains given below trace back to one sample, sequenced in a study of T cell therapy after organ transplantation. Their recognized antigens are unknown. Method: immunoSEQ multiplex PCR; TCRdb's copy keeps in-frame clones and lacks some. The sample includes some 48,000 clones, about 94% of them seen just once. The material was CD8+ T cells from blood, obtained before autologous CMV-specific T cell therapy. The receptors come from a human patient who had received a solid organ transplant and had CMV disease.

The chain combines TRBV2 with TRBJ2-7; possibly TRBD1 or TRBD2 for D (5 bases each). Trimming took off 1 base at V and 0 bases at J, with 10 bases between the two ends. The germline V gene has CDR1 SNHLY and CDR2 FYNNEI. The CDR3 length is 15 residues. The DNA for the CDR3 is TGTGCCAGCAGTGAAGAGTGGGGACCCTCCTACGAGCAGTACTTC. Its translation: CASSEEWGPSYEQYF.

The chain carries TRBV11-1 and TRBJ2-7; 7 bases align to TRBD1. The trim removed 6 bases at V and 8 bases at J, leaving 7 bases unmatched. The CDR3 runs 12 residues. Per germline, CDR1 SGHAT and CDR2 FQDESV (reference sequence). The CDR3 region is CASSGQALKQYF. The DNA of the CDR3 is TGTGCCAGCAGTGGACAGGCCTTGAAGCAGTACTTC.

V gene TRBV6-5 combines with J gene TRBJ1-5, with D hard to call. CDR3 length: 15 residues. The germline V gene encodes CDR1 MNHEY and CDR2 SVGAGI. V shed 2 bases and J shed 6 bases, with 14 bases lying between them. CDR3 coding DNA: TGTGCCAGCAGTTACGAAGGAGCCGCCTTTCAGCCCCAGCATTTT. Protein: CASSYEGAAFQPQHF.

The chain uses TRBV6-5 and TRBJ2-2; 7 nucleotides align to TRBD1. V trimming: 8 bases; J trimming: 3 bases; junction bases outside the gene matches: 6. The V gene's germline CDR1 is MNHEY and CDR2 SVGAGI. CDR3 size: 14 residues. CDR3 amino acids: CASHETGDTGELFF. The CDR3 DNA follows: TGTGCCAGCCATGAAACAGGGGACACCGGGGAGCTGTTTTTT.

Regarding this clone: One end of the junction fails to match germline, which may point to a read error. This chain connects TRBV30 to TRBJ2-1; 11 bases are a match to TRBD2. Germline V gene data show CDR1 as GTSNPN and CDR2 as SVGIG (reference sequence). CDR3 size: 13 residues. In DNA, the CDR3 is TGTGCCTGGGAGGTGACTAGCGGGGCTCATTCTGTCTTC. Translation: CAWEVTSGAHSVF.

The V gene is TRBV5-5, the J gene TRBJ1-5; no definite D call. The CDR3 sequence is 17 residues long. Trimming shortened V by 4 bases and J by 0 bases, and 17 bases separated the two germline ends. CDR1 SGHKS and CDR2 YYEKEE come from the germline V gene (reference sequence). The CDR3 coding sequence is TGTGCCAGCAGCACACTATTGTCCGAGGATAGCAATCAGCCCCAGCATTTT. The encoded protein is CASSTLLSEDSNQPQHF.

CDR3 region: CASGLPGANTEAFF. CDR3 in DNA: TGTGCTAGTGGTTTGCCCGGGGCCAACACTGAAGCTTTCTTT. V and J are TRBV12-5 and TRBJ1-1; D might be TRBD1 (5 bases). Trimming shortened V by 2 bases and J by 2 bases, and 9 bases separated the two germline ends. There are 14 residues in the CDR3. The germline gives CDR1 LGHNT, CDR2 FRNRAP.

The V and J genes are TRBV29-1 and TRBJ2-3; TRBD1 matches 7 bases. CDR3 length: 15 amino acids. V lost 3 bases to trimming and J lost 2 bases; unmatched junction nucleotides: 8. CDR1 is SQVTM and CDR2 is ANQGSEA in the germline V gene. CDR3 residues: CSVDSRGIYTDTQYF. CDR3 coding DNA: TGCAGCGTTGACTCCAGGGGGATCTACACAGATACGCAGTATTTT.

The chain recombines TRBV6-5 with TRBJ2-5; 7 positions match TRBD2. This CDR3 is built from 15 residues. Looked up from germline, CDR1 is MNHEY and CDR2 is SVGAGI. V was pared by 6 bases and J by 6 bases, with 13 bases of the junction left unmatched. The CDR3 nucleotides are TGTGCCAGCAGAAGAGCAGGGACTACCGGTCAGACCCAGTACTTC. It encodes CASRRAGTTGQTQYF.

V is TRBV7-9 and J is TRBJ2-5; unclear D gene. Trimming removed 3 bases from V and 1 base from J, with 9 bases in between. Germline loops: CDR1 SEHNR, CDR2 FQNEAQ (reference sequence). The CDR3 consists of 14 residues. The CDR3 loop reads CASSFLVPQETQYF. The CDR3 DNA is TGTGCCAGCAGCTTTCTCGTCCCCCAAGAGACCCAGTACTTC.

V is TRBV5-4 and J is TRBJ2-3; 11 nucleotides line up with TRBD2. The germline V gene has CDR1 SGHNT and CDR2 YYREEE (reference sequence). Trimming at V came to 5 bases and at J to 1 base, leaving 3 bases not matched to a gene. CDR3 length: 15 amino acids. CDR3 coding DNA: TGTGCCAGCAGTTTACTAGCGGGGGGCACAGATACGCAGTATTTT. Its protein product is CASSLLAGGTDTQYF.

The chain employs TRBV27 and TRBJ2-5, with TRBD2 identical over 10 bases. With the DNA end fitting TRBJ2-7 better, the J assignment may be wrong. The CDR3 covers 15 residues. The germline CDR1 and CDR2 sequences are MNHEY and SMNVEV (reference sequence). CDR3 DNA: TGTGCCAGTCGACCCCACGGGACTAGCGACTACGAGCAGTACTTC. Protein sequence: CASRPHGTSDYEQYF.

A remark on this clone: At one of its ends the junction is not consistent with the germline gene, which may arise from a read error. The chain combines TRBV18 with TRBJ2-7; 10 nucleotides agree with TRBD1. Looked up from germline, CDR1 is KGHSH and CDR2 is LQKENI. The CDR3 spans 14 residues. The CDR3 nucleotides are TGTGCCAGCTCACCTAATTCCCGGACAGGGGGATTGGACTTC. It yields the protein CASSPNSRTGGLDF.

The gene calls are TRBV6-1 and TRBJ2-1, with a possible D match to TRBD2 (7 bases). The CDR3 totals 15 residues. V was pared by 4 bases and J by 2 bases, with 12 bases between. Germline V gene data show CDR1 as MNHNS and CDR2 as SASEGT. The CDR3 bases are TGTGCCAGCAGTGGGGCGGGGGCCACCTACAATGAGCAGTTCTTC. Amino acids: CASSGAGATYNEQFF.

V gene TRBV5-8 combines with J gene TRBJ2-7, with 7 bases fitting TRBD1. Trimming cost V 4 bases and J 0 bases; bases outside gene matches: 13. Germline assignment: CDR1 SGHTS and CDR2 YDEGEE. This CDR3 is built from 17 residues. For the CDR3, the DNA is TGTGCCAGCAGCAGAGACAGGGCCCTAGAGAGCTCCTACGAGCAGTACTTC. Protein sequence: CASSRDRALESSYEQYF. The variable domain in full, with the rest retrieved from reference TRBV5-8 and TRBJ2-7, is EAGVTQSPTHLIKTRGQQATLRCSPISGHTSVYWYQQALGLGLQFLLWYDEGEERNRGNFPPRFSGRQFPNYSSELNVNALELEDSALYLCASSRDRALESSYEQYFGPGTRLTVT.

V usage is TRBV19 and J usage is TRBJ2-5, with 12 bases identical to TRBD2. The ends lost 1 base at V and 2 bases at J; junction bases unmatched: 5. Germline V CDR1 and CDR2: LNHDA, SQIVND (reference sequence). The CDR3 is made up of 17 amino acids. The CDR3 sequence: CASSIGTSGAIQETQYF. The CDR3 coding sequence is TGTGCCAGTAGTATAGGGACTAGCGGGGCAATTCAAGAGACCCAGTACTTC. Together with reference TRBV19 and TRBJ2-5, the CDR3 gives the full variable domain: DGGITQSPKYLFRKEGQNVTLSCEQNLNHDAMYWYRQDPGQGLRLIYYSQIVNDFQKGDIAEGYSVSREKKESFPLTVTSAQKNPTAFYLCASSIGTSGAIQETQYFGPGTRLLVL.

V and J are TRBV2 and TRBJ2-7, with a tentative D call TRBD2 (5 bases). This CDR3 is built from 14 residues. Germline loops: CDR1 SNHLY, CDR2 FYNNEI. V lost 2 bases to trimming and J lost 6 bases, with 14 bases between them. The CDR3 DNA sequence: TGTGCCAGCAGTGAAATGGGGAGTGGGGTCGAGCAGTACTTC. Translated: CASSEMGSGVEQYF.

The rearrangement joins TRBV27 to TRBJ2-2, with no clear D. V was clipped by 4 bases and J by 1 base, with 7 bases between them. Germline V gives CDR1 MNHEY, CDR2 SMNVEV (reference sequence). The CDR3 runs 14 residues. This CDR3 is CASSSRRNTGELFF. The CDR3 bases are TGTGCCAGCAGTTCGCGACGGAACACCGGGGAGCTGTTTTTT.

V usage is TRBV9 and J usage is TRBJ1-1; the match to TRBD1 covers 8 bases. CDR1 is SGDLS, CDR2 YYNGEE, per germline. The trim removed 3 bases at V and 4 bases at J, leaving 5 bases unmatched. This CDR3 region has 14 residues. The CDR3 is CASSGTGLLTEAFF. The CDR3 DNA is TGTGCCAGCAGCGGGACAGGGCTCCTCACTGAAGCTTTCTTT.

This chain uses TRBV7-8 with TRBJ1-1; 8 bases align to TRBD1. Germline values: CDR1 SGHVS, CDR2 FQNEAQ. V trimming: 1 base; J trimming: 5 bases; junction bases outside the gene matches: 9. The CDR3 has 16 amino acids. CDR3 region: CASSLEDRAGGTEAFF. CDR3 nucleotides: TGTGCCAGCAGCTTAGAGGACAGGGCGGGAGGAACTGAAGCTTTCTTT. Complete variable domain (other parts from reference TRBV7-8 and TRBJ1-1): GAGVSQSPRYKVAKRGQDVALRCDPISGHVSLFWYQQALGQGPEFLTYFQNEAQLDKSGLPSDRFFAERPEGSVSTLKIQRTQQEDSAVYLCASSLEDRAGGTEAFFGQGTRLTVV.

This clone was counted a single time. Its ends do not fully match the called genes, so a read error is possible. The rearrangement uses TRBV25-1 and TRBJ2-7, with a tentative D call TRBD1 (6 bases). Germline V gene data show CDR1 as MGHDK and CDR2 as SYGVNS. CDR3 length: 13 residues. The CDR3 reads CASSEGAGVEQCF. The DNA for the CDR3 is TGTGCCAGCAGTGAAGGGGCAGGGGTCGAGCAGTGCTTC.

V and J are TRBV9 and TRBJ2-5, with TRBD2 matching 12 bases. Per the germline V gene, CDR1 is SGDLS and CDR2 is YYNGEE. V shed 0 bases, J shed 5 bases, and the junction held 8 bases outside the gene matches. The CDR3 has 17 amino acids. This CDR3 is CASSVDPRTSGEETQYF. The CDR3 bases are TGTGCCAGCAGCGTAGATCCAAGGACTAGCGGGGAGGAGACCCAGTACTTC.

This clone was counted a few times. The J gene is TRBJ2-1, the V gene TRBV6-5; TRBD2 agrees at 8 bases. The J segment lost 7 bases and the V segment lost 6 bases, leaving 8 bases of the junction unmatched. The CDR3 is 14 amino acids. The germline gives CDR1 MNHEY, CDR2 SVGAGI. The DNA for the CDR3 is TGTGCCAGCAGCCCGGGACTAGGGTTTAATGAGCAGTTCTTC. This codes for CASSPGLGFNEQFF.

V is TRBV4-2 and J is TRBJ2-7; 8 bases fit TRBD1. CDR1 LGHNA and CDR2 YNFKEQ come from the germline V gene. V shed 4 bases and J 4 bases; nucleotides not matched to a gene: 6. This CDR3 spans 14 amino acids. Here the CDR3 reads CASSPGGAEYEQYF. Here the CDR3 DNA reads TGTGCCAGCAGCCCAGGGGGCGCAGAATACGAGCAGTACTTC.

The chain is built from TRBV19 and TRBJ2-1; TRBD2 is a possible D gene (6 bases). Germline V lookup: CDR1 LNHDA, CDR2 SQIVND (reference sequence). With 4 bases removed from V and 0 bases from J, the gap between germline ends came to 13 bases. This CDR3 region has 16 residues. DNA of the CDR3: TGTGCCAGTAGTACGTTCGGGAGTGGCTCCTACAATGAGCAGTTCTTC. It translates to CASSTFGSGSYNEQFF.